These 23 T cell receptor beta chains were all obtained from the same sample, sequenced in a study of blood T cell repertoires in COVID-19. Libraries were prepared by immunoSEQ multiplex PCR; TCRdb keeps only in-frame clonotypes and omits some of them. The sample shows about 230,000 clones, approximately 82% of them seen only once. The sequenced sample consisted of peripheral blood. The receptors derive from a woman aged 70-85 years with active or convalescent COVID-19.

The V and J genes are TRBV18 and TRBJ1-5; D is unresolved. Germline V gene data show CDR1 as KGHSH and CDR2 as LQKENI. Trimming pared 3 bases from V and 6 bases from J, leaving 12 bases between. There are 14 residues in the CDR3. In nucleotides, the CDR3 is TGTGCCAGCTCACCTCAGGTGGCGAGTCAGCCCCAGCATTTT. Translating it yields CASSPQVASQPQHF.

The rearrangement joins TRBV30 to TRBJ1-3; the match to TRBD1 covers 9 bases. The junction had 8 bases not matched to a gene; V was cut back by 5 bases and J by 3 bases. This CDR3 contains 15 residues. Germline V gene lookup returns CDR1 GTSNPN and CDR2 SVGIG (reference sequence). The CDR3: CAWLDRGKVGNTIYF. The CDR3 DNA follows: TGTGCCTGGCTAGACAGGGGGAAAGTTGGAAACACCATATATTTT.

The chain employs TRBV6-5 and TRBJ1-2; 8 bases are a match to TRBD1. J gave up 5 bases and V 2 bases, and 4 bases lay outside the gene matches. CDR1 and CDR2 (germline): MNHEY, SVGAGI. The CDR3 totals 14 residues. CDR3: CASSYRGQGYGYTF. The DNA of the CDR3 is TGTGCCAGCAGTTACCGCGGACAGGGTTATGGCTACACCTTC.

The V call is TRBV5-1, the J call TRBJ1-4; TRBD1 matches at 8 bases. The germline V gene encodes CDR1 SGHRS and CDR2 YFSETQ. This CDR3 has 15 residues. V was pared by 0 bases and J by 5 bases, with 3 bases of the junction left unmatched. The chain's CDR3 is CASSLASGGNEKLFF. DNA for the CDR3: TGCGCCAGCAGCTTGGCCTCAGGGGGCAATGAAAAACTGTTTTTT.

The gene calls are TRBV19 and TRBJ2-2, with TRBD1 matching over 8 bases. The CDR3 runs to 14 residues. V was pared by 3 bases and J by 12 bases, with 9 bases of the junction left unmatched. The germline V gene has CDR1 LNHDA and CDR2 SQIVND (reference sequence). The CDR3 here is CASSIQGARSQLFF. As DNA, the CDR3 is TGTGCCAGTAGTATTCAGGGGGCGCGGTCCCAGCTGTTTTTT.

The chain links TRBV12-3 or TRBV12-4 to TRBJ1-1; D remains ambiguous. With 2 bases removed from V and 1 base from J, the gap between germline ends came to 5 bases. The CDR3 sequence is 13 residues long. CDR3 sequence (DNA): TGTGCCAGCAGTTTAAACGGGAACACTGAAGCTTTCTTT. Its protein product is CASSLNGNTEAFF.

In its sample, this clone was seen a few times. The rearrangement uses TRBV27 and TRBJ1-2; D may be TRBD1 (6 bases). V was trimmed by 10 bases and J by 7 bases, leaving 16 bases between them. The CDR3 is made up of 12 amino acids. CDR1 MNHEY and CDR2 SMNVEV come from the germline V gene (reference sequence). The CDR3 bases are TGTGCCACCTTTCGGGGGGCGCTTGGCTACACCTTC. Translation gives CATFRGALGYTF.

The chain carries TRBV19 and TRBJ2-4; TRBD1 matches at 7 bases. CDR3 length: 15 amino acids. In germline, CDR1 is LNHDA, CDR2 SQIVND (reference sequence). Unmatched junction bases numbered 10, after V lost 6 bases and J lost 5 bases. The CDR3 loop reads CASSRRGRGENIQYF. CDR3 bases: TGTGCCAGTAGCCGCAGGGGGAGAGGGGAAAACATTCAGTACTTC. The full variable domain, completed using reference TRBV19 and TRBJ2-4, is DGGITQSPKYLFRKEGQNVTLSCEQNLNHDAMYWYRQDPGQGLRLIYYSQIVNDFQKGDIAEGYSVSREKKESFPLTVTSAQKNPTAFYLCASSRRGRGENIQYFGAGTRLSVL.

The chain is built from TRBV12-5 and TRBJ2-3; 9 nucleotides align to TRBD2. V lost 1 base and J lost 2; bases outside the gene matches: 4. The CDR3 runs to 16 residues. Germline CDR1 LGHNT, CDR2 FRNRAP. CDR3 in DNA: TGTGCTAGTGGTTTGGGCCTAGCGGGGTACACAGATACGCAGTATTTT. Protein: CASGLGLAGYTDTQYF.

This sequence joins TRBV5-1 and TRBJ1-1, with TRBD1 matching over 8 bases. The CDR3 has 17 amino acids. The germline gives CDR1 SGHRS, CDR2 YFSETQ. V shed 2 bases and J 4 bases; nucleotides not matched to a gene: 13. The CDR3 spells CASSLPRTGGGSTEAFF. The DNA of the CDR3 is TGCGCCAGCAGCTTACCACGCACAGGGGGTGGGAGCACTGAAGCTTTCTTT.

The V and J genes are TRBV19 and TRBJ1-5; TRBD1 aligns across 10 bases. The junction had 4 bases not matched to a gene; V was cut back by 6 bases and J by 5 bases. The CDR3 runs to 14 residues. CDR1 LNHDA and CDR2 SQIVND come from the germline V gene (reference sequence). The CDR3 DNA reads as TGTGCCAGTAGCGATGGACAGGGGGATCAGCCCCAGCATTTT. Protein product: CASSDGQGDQPQHF. The whole variable domain, remainder taken from reference TRBV19 and TRBJ1-5, is DGGITQSPKYLFRKEGQNVTLSCEQNLNHDAMYWYRQDPGQGLRLIYYSQIVNDFQKGDIAEGYSVSREKKESFPLTVTSAQKNPTAFYLCASSDGQGDQPQHFGDGTRLSIL.

The rearrangement links TRBV10-3 to TRBJ2-3, with 7 bases matching TRBD2. There are 14 residues in the CDR3. Looked up from germline, CDR1 is ENHRY and CDR2 is SYGVKD. V shed 4 bases and J 4 bases; nucleotides not matched to a gene: 5. The CDR3: CAISGLAAPDTQYF. CDR3 in DNA: TGTGCCATCAGTGGCCTAGCGGCCCCAGATACGCAGTATTTT.

V gene TRBV28 combines with J gene TRBJ2-6; no firm D call. The CDR3 covers 14 residues. Trimming stripped 6 bases from V and 2 bases from J, with 8 bases between. The germline V gene encodes CDR1 MDHEN and CDR2 SYDVKM. The CDR3 spells CASRPETGANVLTF. DNA for the CDR3: TGTGCCAGCAGACCTGAGACTGGGGCCAACGTCCTGACTTTC.

The chain is built from TRBV18 and TRBJ1-5, with D uncertain. Trimming took 3 bases from V and 1 from J, leaving 7 bases between them. From germline, CDR1 is KGHSH and CDR2 LQKENI. This CDR3 has 14 residues. CDR3 in amino acids: CASSPSVSNQPQHF. The CDR3 DNA follows: TGTGCCAGCTCACCGTCTGTCAGCAATCAGCCCCAGCATTTT.

The rearrangement joins TRBV7-8 to TRBJ1-1, with unresolved D. The length of the CDR3 is 15 residues. Trimming cost V 3 bases and J 4 bases, with 15 bases left between them. Germline V gene data show CDR1 as SGHVS and CDR2 as FQNEAQ. The CDR3 protein is CASSFPIGVGTEAFF. The CDR3 DNA is TGTGCCAGCAGCTTCCCCATCGGGGTAGGCACTGAAGCTTTCTTT.

This clone was picked up one time. Other DNA sequences in this sample translate to the same CDR3. As DNA, the CDR3 is TGCGCCAGCAGCAGCGGGGCAACTAATGAAAAACTGTTTTTT. Its protein is CASSSGATNEKLFF. The rearrangement joins TRBV5-1 to TRBJ1-4; D unclear. The CDR3 totals 14 residues. V lost 4 bases and J lost 0, with 7 bases in between. Germline assignment: CDR1 SGHRS and CDR2 YFSETQ. Using reference TRBV5-1 and TRBJ1-4 for the parts outside the CDR3, the full variable domain is KAGVTQTPRYLIKTRGQQVTLSCSPISGHRSVSWYQQTPGQGLQFLFEYFSETQRNKGNFPGRFSGRQFSNSRSEMNVSTLELGDSALYLCASSSGATNEKLFFGSGTQLSVL.

This clone was picked up one time. The chain links TRBV29-1 to TRBJ2-1; D possibly corresponds to TRBD1 (6 bases). The CDR3 loop spans 13 amino acids. V gave up 1 base and J gave up 6 bases, with 10 bases separating them. CDR1 and CDR2 from the germline V gene are SQVTM and ANQGSEA. The CDR3 spells CSVEVGGSNEQFF. The CDR3 DNA reads TGCAGCGTTGAAGTAGGGGGTAGCAATGAGCAGTTCTTC.

This chain links TRBV6-5 with TRBJ1-5; TRBD1 aligns across 8 bases. Germline V gene data show CDR1 as MNHEY and CDR2 as SVGAGI. Losses at the gene ends were 6 bases for V and 2 bases for J; bases not matched to a gene: 0. The CDR3 loop spans 13 amino acids. CDR3 DNA sequence: TGTGCCAGCAGGACAGGGGGCAATCAGCCCCAGCATTTT. Translated, it gives CASRTGGNQPQHF.

This sequence joins TRBV3-1 (or the pseudogene TRBV3-2) and TRBJ2-3; D is undetermined. The V end was cut by 4 bases, the J end by 0 bases, with 11 bases between. This CDR3 region has 15 residues. CDR1 LGHDT and CDR2 YNNKEL come from the germline V gene (reference sequence). Here the CDR3 reads CASSPRYLSTDTQYF. CDR3 bases: TGTGCCAGCAGCCCCCGCTACCTTAGCACAGATACGCAGTATTTT.

CDR3 nucleotides: TGTGCCATCAGTGAACTAGCCTCTACGCAGTATTTT. Translated: CAISELASTQYF. The chain carries TRBV10-3 and TRBJ2-3; D is possibly TRBD2 (6 bases). The ends were cut back, 3 bases at V and 8 bases at J, with 9 bases in the middle. CDR1 ENHRY and CDR2 SYGVKD come from the germline V gene. The length of the CDR3 is 12 residues.

This chain uses TRBV3-1 (or the pseudogene TRBV3-2) with TRBJ1-4; no reliable D call. V gave up 2 bases and J gave up 8 bases, with 15 bases separating them. The CDR3 sequence is 15 residues long. Germline V gene lookup returns CDR1 LGHDT and CDR2 YNNKEL (reference sequence). The CDR3 sequence is CASSQFTRPGEKLFF. The DNA of the CDR3 is TGTGCCAGCAGCCAATTCACAAGACCGGGAGAAAAACTGTTTTTT.

The chain has TRBV18 and TRBJ1-4; 7 bases match TRBD1. The CDR3 is 17 amino acids. The germline gives CDR1 KGHSH, CDR2 LQKENI. V shed 3 bases, J shed 7 bases, and the junction held 14 bases outside the gene matches. The CDR3 sequence is CASSPRTGVGEGEKLFF. The CDR3 DNA is TGTGCCAGCTCACCTCGAACAGGGGTAGGAGAGGGTGAAAAACTGTTTTTT. Full variable domain (remainder filled in from reference TRBV18 and TRBJ1-4): NAGVMQNPRHLVRRRGQEARLRCSPMKGHSHVYWYRQLPEEGLKFMVYLQKENIIDESGMPKERFSAEFPKEGPSILRIQQVVRGDSAAYFCASSPRTGVGEGEKLFFGSGTQLSVL.

The rearrangement joins TRBV19 to TRBJ1-2, with D hard to call. V lost 2 bases to trimming and J lost 2 bases, with 6 bases between them. The CDR3 is 13 residues long. CDR1 LNHDA and CDR2 SQIVND come from the germline V gene (reference sequence). CDR3 region: CASSIRGNYGYTF. DNA of the CDR3: TGTGCCAGTAGTATAAGAGGGAACTATGGCTACACCTTC. The variable domain in full, with the rest retrieved from reference TRBV19 and TRBJ1-2, is DGGITQSPKYLFRKEGQNVTLSCEQNLNHDAMYWYRQDPGQGLRLIYYSQIVNDFQKGDIAEGYSVSREKKESFPLTVTSAQKNPTAFYLCASSIRGNYGYTFGSGTRLTVV.